These 3 T cell receptor beta chains were all obtained from the same sample, sequenced in a study of T-cell reconstitution after alpha-beta-depleted transplantation in children. Preparation of the TCRbeta library involved a method that used unique molecular identifiers. TCRdb re-analysed the PCR reads in MiXCR, keeping a single row per CDR3 protein. The sample carries 200,000 to 300,000 distinct CDR3 sequences, roughly a quarter recorded once. The sequencing here drew on PBMCs, mostly from graft donor cells, taken 360 days after TCRalphabeta/CD19-depleted stem cell transplant. The receptors here all came from a female patient aged 2-9 years who had a stem cell transplant for congenital amegakaryocytic thrombocytopenia, so the T cells may come from the graft donor.

This clonotype was seen a few times. The rearrangement joins TRBV12-3 or TRBV12-4 to TRBJ2-3; D gene uncertain. With 2 bases removed from V and 3 bases from J, the gap between germline ends came to 12 bases. The CDR3 runs 15 residues. The CDR3: CASSLSWPKTDTQYF. DNA of the CDR3: TGTGCCAGCAGTTTATCGTGGCCAAAAACAGATACGCAGTATTTT.

This clonotype was observed a few times. This rearrangement joins TRBV12-3 or TRBV12-4 to TRBJ2-7; 7 nucleotides line up with TRBD2. This CDR3 is built from 12 residues. The V and J ends lost 5 bases and 6 bases, in that order; junction bases with no gene match: 4. CDR3 sequence reads: CASSRLASEQYF. The CDR3 region has the DNA TGTGCCAGCAGTCGACTAGCTTCCGAGCAGTACTTC.

V usage is TRBV12-3 or TRBV12-4 and J usage is TRBJ2-7; D gene ambiguous. The V and J ends lost 3 bases and 3 bases respectively, with 12 bases between them. The CDR3 has 14 residues. DNA for the CDR3: TGTGCCAGCAGTTTGGGTCCCTCGTACTACGAGCAGTACTTC. Translating it yields CASSLGPSYYEQYF.